A single sample gave rise to the 13 T cell receptor beta chains below, sequenced in a study of blood T cell repertoires in COVID-19. The repertoire was sequenced with immunoSEQ multiplex PCR; TCRdb's copy has only in-frame clones and lacks some. Of about 98,000 clones listed, roughly 87% were seen once; the top ten hold 15% to 20%. The source material was peripheral blood. These receptors were obtained from a man older than 75 with acute or convalescent COVID-19.

The rearrangement uses TRBV3-1 (or the pseudogene TRBV3-2) and TRBJ2-5; 7 bases fit TRBD2. The CDR3 is 13 residues long. Trimming removed 4 bases from V and 5 bases from J; junction bases left unmatched: 4. CDR1 is LGHDT, CDR2 YNNKEL, per germline (reference sequence). The CDR3 region is CASSPAGRETQYF. The CDR3 bases are TGTGCCAGCAGCCCCGCCGGGAGGGAGACCCAGTACTTC.

This chain connects TRBV19 to TRBJ2-1; 9 bases map to TRBD1. Trimming cost V 6 bases and J 2 bases; bases outside gene matches: 5. Germline values: CDR1 LNHDA, CDR2 SQIVND (reference sequence). The CDR3 runs to 15 residues. CDR3 protein: CASRSGQGTYNEQFF. The CDR3 DNA is TGTGCCAGTAGATCGGGACAGGGAACCTACAATGAGCAGTTCTTC.

The J gene is TRBJ2-2, the V gene TRBV9; TRBD1 matches at 7 bases. Germline V gene sequence: CDR1 SGDLS, CDR2 YYNGEE. V shed 4 bases and J 5 bases; nucleotides not matched to a gene: 8. CDR3 length: 15 residues. The CDR3 loop is CASSTGTAETGELFF. The CDR3 DNA reads TGTGCCAGCAGCACGGGGACAGCGGAGACCGGGGAGCTGTTTTTT.

The chain has TRBV5-1 and TRBJ1-2; weak D call: TRBD1 (5 bases). This CDR3 is 12 amino acids long. Germline V gene lookup returns CDR1 SGHRS and CDR2 YFSETQ. The ends were cut back, 4 bases at V and 5 bases at J, with 9 bases in the middle. The CDR3, as DNA: TGCGCCAGCAGCCAGGAGGGGTATGGCTACACCTTC. Its protein is CASSQEGYGYTF.

The CDR3: CASGTGGNEKLFF. The CDR3 DNA reads as TGCGCCAGCGGGACAGGGGGGAATGAAAAACTGTTTTTT. The genes are TRBV10-2 and TRBJ1-4; 11 nucleotides match TRBD1. The V and J ends lost 8 bases and 5 bases, in that order; junction bases with no gene match: 1. There are 13 residues in the CDR3. Germline CDR1 WSHSY, CDR2 SAAADI.

The CDR3 coding sequence is TGTGCCAGCAGTGGTGGGCGAGGGTACTACGAGCAGTACTTC. It codes for CASSGGRGYYEQYF. The chain links TRBV2 to TRBJ2-7, with a weak D call TRBD2 (5 bases). The CDR3 contains 14 residues. Germline V gene lookup returns CDR1 SNHLY and CDR2 FYNNEI. V lost 4 bases to trimming and J lost 3 bases, with 13 bases between them.

The CDR3 reads CASSNPSATGPKNIQYF. CDR3 nucleotides: TGTGCCAGTAGTAACCCGTCGGCGACAGGGCCCAAAAACATTCAGTACTTC. V gene TRBV19 combines with J gene TRBJ2-4; TRBD1 aligns across 7 bases. Germline V lookup: CDR1 LNHDA, CDR2 SQIVND (reference sequence). The CDR3 covers 17 residues. V was pared by 4 bases and J by 2 bases, with 11 bases of the junction left unmatched.

The genes are TRBV30 and TRBJ2-1; the match to TRBD2 covers 9 bases. This CDR3 spans 13 amino acids. Germline assignment: CDR1 GTSNPN and CDR2 SVGIG (reference sequence). V shed 4 bases and J 7 bases; nucleotides not matched to a gene: 5. The CDR3 DNA is TGTGCCTGGACGCGGGGGGGCCCGAATGAGCAGTTCTTC. It specifies CAWTRGGPNEQFF.

This rearrangement joins TRBV9 to TRBJ2-2; 8 nucleotides line up with TRBD2. Germline V gene sequence: CDR1 SGDLS, CDR2 YYNGEE. Unmatched junction bases numbered 14, after V lost 0 bases and J lost 7 bases. CDR3 length: 18 amino acids. The chain's CDR3 is CASSVVGRGASTHGELFF. In DNA form, the CDR3 reads TGTGCCAGCAGCGTAGTTGGGCGGGGGGCCTCGACCCACGGGGAGCTGTTTTTT.

This clone was detected only once. The chain links TRBV3-1 (or the pseudogene TRBV3-2) to TRBJ1-4; 9 nucleotides agree with TRBD1. Germline V gives CDR1 LGHDT, CDR2 YNNKEL (reference sequence). CDR3 size: 16 residues. With V trimmed by 2 bases and J by 10 bases, 11 bases remained unmatched. CDR3 in DNA: TGTGCCAGCAGCCAACCCTTCCGGGACAGGGATCGAAAACTGTTTTTT. Translation: CASSQPFRDRDRKLFF.

The rearrangement joins TRBV7-2 to TRBJ2-4; the match to TRBD1 covers 11 bases. The V and J ends lost 2 bases and 8 bases, in that order; junction bases with no gene match: 8. The CDR3 loop spans 16 amino acids. Germline CDR1 is SGHTA and CDR2 is FQGNSA. As DNA, the CDR3 is TGTGCCAGCAGCTTAAATCCGGACAGGGGGCCTGACATTCAGTACTTC. Its protein is CASSLNPDRGPDIQYF.

This clone was found a few times. The genes are TRBV7-2 and TRBJ2-5, with 10 positions matching TRBD2. The CDR3 loop spans 14 amino acids. Germline V gives CDR1 SGHTA, CDR2 FQGNSA. Unmatched junction bases numbered 7, after V lost 7 bases and J lost 5 bases. The CDR3 sequence is CASTSSGSYETQYF. CDR3 DNA sequence: TGTGCCAGCACCTCTAGCGGGAGCTATGAGACCCAGTACTTC.

This sequence joins TRBV7-8 and TRBJ1-2; TRBD1 matches 10 bases. The CDR3 runs to 16 residues. In germline, CDR1 is SGHVS, CDR2 FQNEAQ. J gave up 7 bases and V 2 bases, and 10 bases lay outside the gene matches. The CDR3 nucleotides are TGTGCCAGCAGCTTATCAGGACAGGGGGATCAGGGTGGCTACACCTTC. This gives the protein CASSLSGQGDQGGYTF.